This TCR beta chain was sequenced in a study of blood T cell repertoires in COVID-19. The protocol was immunoSEQ multiplex PCR, while the TCRdb copy is restricted to in-frame clones and leaves out a portion. The table records a few hundred thousand clones, about four fifths of them present only once. J was trimmed by 5 bases and V by 6 bases; bases with no gene match: 10. CDR3 length: 15 amino acids. Germline loops: CDR1 LGHNT, CDR2 FRNRAP. The sequenced sample consisted of peripheral blood. The gene calls are TRBV12-5 and TRBJ2-7; 10 bases agree with TRBD1. This TCR came from an elderly woman with acute or convalescent COVID-19. DNA for the CDR3: TGTGCTAGTGGCCGACCGGGACAGGGGTCAAACGAGCAGTACTTC. Translating gives CASGRPGQGSNEQYF.